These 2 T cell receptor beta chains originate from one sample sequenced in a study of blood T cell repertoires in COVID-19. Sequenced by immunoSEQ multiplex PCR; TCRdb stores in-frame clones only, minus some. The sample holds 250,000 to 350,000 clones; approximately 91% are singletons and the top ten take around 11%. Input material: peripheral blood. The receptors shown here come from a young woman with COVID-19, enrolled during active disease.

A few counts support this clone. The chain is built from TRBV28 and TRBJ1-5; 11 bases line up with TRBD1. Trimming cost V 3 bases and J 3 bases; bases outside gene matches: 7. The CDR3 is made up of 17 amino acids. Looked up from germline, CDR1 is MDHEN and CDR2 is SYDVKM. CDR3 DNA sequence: TGTGCCAGCAGTTTCCGGGACAGGGGGAAGCTCAATCAGCCCCAGCATTTT. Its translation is CASSFRDRGKLNQPQHF.

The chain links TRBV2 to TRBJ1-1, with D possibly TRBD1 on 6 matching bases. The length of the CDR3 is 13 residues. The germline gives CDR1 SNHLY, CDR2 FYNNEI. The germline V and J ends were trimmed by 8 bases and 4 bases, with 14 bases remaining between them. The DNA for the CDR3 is TGTGCCAGCGGATGGCAGGGGCGCACTGAAGCTTTCTTT. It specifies CASGWQGRTEAFF.